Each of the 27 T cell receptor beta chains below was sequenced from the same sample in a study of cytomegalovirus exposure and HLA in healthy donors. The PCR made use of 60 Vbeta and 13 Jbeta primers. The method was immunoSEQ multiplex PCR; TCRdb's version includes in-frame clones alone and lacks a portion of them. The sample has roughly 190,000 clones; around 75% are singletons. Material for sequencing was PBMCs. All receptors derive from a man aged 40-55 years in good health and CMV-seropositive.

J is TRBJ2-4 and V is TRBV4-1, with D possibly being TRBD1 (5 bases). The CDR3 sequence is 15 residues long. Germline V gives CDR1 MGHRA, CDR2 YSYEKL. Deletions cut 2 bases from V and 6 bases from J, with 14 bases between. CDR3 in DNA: TGCGCCAGCAGCCAAAATCAGAGAAGGGGAAACATTCAGTACTTC. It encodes CASSQNQRRGNIQYF.

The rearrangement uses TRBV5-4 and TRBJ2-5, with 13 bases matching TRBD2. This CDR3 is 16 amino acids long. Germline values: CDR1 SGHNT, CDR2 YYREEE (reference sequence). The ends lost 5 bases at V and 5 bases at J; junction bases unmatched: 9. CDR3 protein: CASSSGLAGAGETQYF. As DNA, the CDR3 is TGTGCCAGCAGTTCAGGACTAGCGGGGGCGGGGGAGACCCAGTACTTC.

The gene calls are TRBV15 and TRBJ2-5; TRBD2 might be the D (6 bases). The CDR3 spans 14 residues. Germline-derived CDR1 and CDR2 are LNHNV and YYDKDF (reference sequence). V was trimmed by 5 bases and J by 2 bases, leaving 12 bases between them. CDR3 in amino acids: CATSGMDYQETQYF. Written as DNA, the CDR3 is TGTGCCACCAGCGGAATGGACTATCAAGAGACCCAGTACTTC.

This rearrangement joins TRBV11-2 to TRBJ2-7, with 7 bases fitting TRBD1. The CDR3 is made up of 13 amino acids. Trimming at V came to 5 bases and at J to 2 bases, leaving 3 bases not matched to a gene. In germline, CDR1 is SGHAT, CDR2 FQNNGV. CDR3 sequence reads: CASSAGQAYEQYF. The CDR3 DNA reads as TGTGCCAGCAGCGCTGGACAGGCCTACGAGCAGTACTTC. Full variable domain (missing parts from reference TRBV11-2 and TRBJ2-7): EAGVAQSPRYKIIEKRQSVAFWCNPISGHATLYWYQQILGQGPKLLIQFQNNGVVDDSQLPKDRFSAERLKGVDSTLKIQPAKLEDSAVYLCASSAGQAYEQYFGPGTRLTVT.

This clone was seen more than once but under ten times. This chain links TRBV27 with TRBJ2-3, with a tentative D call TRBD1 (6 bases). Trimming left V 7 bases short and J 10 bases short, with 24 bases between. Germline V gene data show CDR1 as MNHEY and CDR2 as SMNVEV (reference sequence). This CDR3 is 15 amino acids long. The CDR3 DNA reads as TGTGCCAGCACCCACGGGGCAGGGGAAGGTCTCGCGCAGTATTTT. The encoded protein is CASTHGAGEGLAQYF.

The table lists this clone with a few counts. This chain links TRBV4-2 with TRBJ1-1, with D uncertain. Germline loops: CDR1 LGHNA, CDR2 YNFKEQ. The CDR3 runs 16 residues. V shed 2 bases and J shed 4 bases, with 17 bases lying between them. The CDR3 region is CASSQFSDRAGTEAFF. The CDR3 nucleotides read TGTGCCAGCAGCCAATTTTCCGATAGGGCGGGCACTGAAGCTTTCTTT.

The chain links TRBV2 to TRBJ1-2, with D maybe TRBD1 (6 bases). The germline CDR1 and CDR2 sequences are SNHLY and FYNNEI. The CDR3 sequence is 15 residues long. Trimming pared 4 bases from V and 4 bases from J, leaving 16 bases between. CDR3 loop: CASSGDQDSLYGYTF. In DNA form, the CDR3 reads TGTGCCAGCAGTGGGGACCAGGACAGCCTCTATGGCTACACCTTC. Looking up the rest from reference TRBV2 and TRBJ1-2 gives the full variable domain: EPEVTQTPSHQVTQMGQEVILRCVPISNHLYFYWYRQILGQKVEFLVSFYNNEISEKSEIFDDQFSVERPDGSNFTLKIRSTKLEDSAMYFCASSGDQDSLYGYTFGSGTRLTVV.

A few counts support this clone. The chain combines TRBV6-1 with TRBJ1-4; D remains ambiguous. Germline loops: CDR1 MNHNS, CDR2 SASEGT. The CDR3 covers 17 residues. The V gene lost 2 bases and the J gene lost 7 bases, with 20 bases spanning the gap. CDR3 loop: CASSELAGAISSEKLFF. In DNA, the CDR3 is TGTGCCAGCAGTGAATTGGCGGGAGCTATTTCCAGTGAAAAACTGTTTTTT.

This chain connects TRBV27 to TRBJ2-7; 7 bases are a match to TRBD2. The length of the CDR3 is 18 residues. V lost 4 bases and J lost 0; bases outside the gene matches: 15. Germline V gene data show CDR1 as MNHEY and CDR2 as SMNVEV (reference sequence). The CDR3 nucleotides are TGTGCCAGCAGTTCCTGGCTCCCTCCGGGGAGGGGCTCCTACGAGCAGTACTTC. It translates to CASSSWLPPGRGSYEQYF.

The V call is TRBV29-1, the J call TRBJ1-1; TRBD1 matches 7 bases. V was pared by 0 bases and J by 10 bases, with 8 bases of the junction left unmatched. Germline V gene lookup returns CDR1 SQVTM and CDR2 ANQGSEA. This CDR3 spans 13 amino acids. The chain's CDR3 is CSVEDRQGRTAFF. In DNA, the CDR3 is TGCAGCGTTGAAGATAGACAGGGCCGTACAGCTTTCTTT.

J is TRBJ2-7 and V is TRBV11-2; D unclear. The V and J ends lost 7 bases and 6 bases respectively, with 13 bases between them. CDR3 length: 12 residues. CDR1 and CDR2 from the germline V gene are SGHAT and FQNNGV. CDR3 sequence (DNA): TGTGCCAGCAATAATGGGCTATCCGAGCAGTACTTC. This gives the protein CASNNGLSEQYF.

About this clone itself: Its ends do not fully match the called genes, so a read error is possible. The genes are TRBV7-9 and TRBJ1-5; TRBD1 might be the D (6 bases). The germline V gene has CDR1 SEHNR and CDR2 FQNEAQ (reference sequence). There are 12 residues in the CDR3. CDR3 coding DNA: TGTTCCAGCAGCCAACTATCCGACAGGCCACATTTT. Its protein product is CSSSQLSDRPHF.

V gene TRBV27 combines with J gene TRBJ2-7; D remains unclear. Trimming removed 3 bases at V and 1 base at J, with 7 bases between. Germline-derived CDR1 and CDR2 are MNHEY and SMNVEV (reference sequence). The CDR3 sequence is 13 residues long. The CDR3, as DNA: TGTGCCAGCAGTTTTGGGCGATCCTACGAGCAGTACTTC. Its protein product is CASSFGRSYEQYF.

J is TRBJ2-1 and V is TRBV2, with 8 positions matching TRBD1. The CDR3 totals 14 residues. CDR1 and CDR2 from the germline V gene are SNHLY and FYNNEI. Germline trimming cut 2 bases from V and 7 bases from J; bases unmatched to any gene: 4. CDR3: CASSEMGQANEQFF. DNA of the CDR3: TGTGCCAGCAGTGAAATGGGACAGGCTAATGAGCAGTTCTTC.

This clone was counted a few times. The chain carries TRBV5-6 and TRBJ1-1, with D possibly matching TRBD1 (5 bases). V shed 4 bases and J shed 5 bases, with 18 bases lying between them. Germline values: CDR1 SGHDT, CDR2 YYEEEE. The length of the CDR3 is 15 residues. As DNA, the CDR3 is TGTGCCAGCAGCGCCGGACCAACAACAGGAACTGAAGCTTTCTTT. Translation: CASSAGPTTGTEAFF.

The CDR3 here is CASSTPPWEGSYTDTQYF. DNA for the CDR3: TGTGCCAGCAGTACCCCTCCTTGGGAGGGAAGCTATACAGATACGCAGTATTTT. This chain uses TRBV28 with TRBJ2-3; 7 bases fit TRBD2. The CDR3 has 18 residues. Germline V gene lookup returns CDR1 MDHEN and CDR2 SYDVKM. Germline trimming cut 5 bases from V and 3 bases from J; bases unmatched to any gene: 17.

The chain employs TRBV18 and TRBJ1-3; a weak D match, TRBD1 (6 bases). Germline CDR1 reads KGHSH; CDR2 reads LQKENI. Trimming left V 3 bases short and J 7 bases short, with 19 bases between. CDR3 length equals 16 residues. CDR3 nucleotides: TGTGCCAGCTCACCCGGAACAGGGCTAACTAGGAACACCATATATTTT. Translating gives CASSPGTGLTRNTIYF. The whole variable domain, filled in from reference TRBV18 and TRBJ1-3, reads NAGVMQNPRHLVRRRGQEARLRCSPMKGHSHVYWYRQLPEEGLKFMVYLQKENIIDESGMPKERFSAEFPKEGPSILRIQQVVRGDSAAYFCASSPGTGLTRNTIYFGEGSWLTVV.

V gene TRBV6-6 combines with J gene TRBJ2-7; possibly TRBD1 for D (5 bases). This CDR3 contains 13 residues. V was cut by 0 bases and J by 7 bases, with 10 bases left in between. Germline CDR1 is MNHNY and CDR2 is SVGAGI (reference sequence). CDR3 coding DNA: TGTGCCAGCAGTTACTCGTTCAGGGCGGAGCAGTACTTC. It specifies CASSYSFRAEQYF.

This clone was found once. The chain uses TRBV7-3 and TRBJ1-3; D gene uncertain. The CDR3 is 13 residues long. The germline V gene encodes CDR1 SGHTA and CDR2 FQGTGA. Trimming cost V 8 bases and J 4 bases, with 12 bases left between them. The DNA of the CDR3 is TGTGCCAGCGGCGTCACGGGAGGAAACACCATATATTTT. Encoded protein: CASGVTGGNTIYF.

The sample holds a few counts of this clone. CDR3 sequence: CASSLGTANSYEQYF. The CDR3 DNA reads TGCGCCAGCAGCTTGGGGACAGCCAATTCCTACGAGCAGTACTTC. The gene calls are TRBV5-1 and TRBJ2-7; TRBD1 is a possible D gene (6 bases). Germline V lookup: CDR1 SGHRS, CDR2 YFSETQ. The CDR3 spans 15 residues. The V and J ends lost 0 bases and 1 base respectively, with 11 bases between them.

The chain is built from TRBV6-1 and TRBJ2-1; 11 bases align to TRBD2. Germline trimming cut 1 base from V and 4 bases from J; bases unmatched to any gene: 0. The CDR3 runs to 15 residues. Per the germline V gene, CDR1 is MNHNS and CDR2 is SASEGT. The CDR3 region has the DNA TGTGCCAGCAGTGAAGTAGCGGGGGGGTACAATGAGCAGTTCTTC. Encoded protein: CASSEVAGGYNEQFF.

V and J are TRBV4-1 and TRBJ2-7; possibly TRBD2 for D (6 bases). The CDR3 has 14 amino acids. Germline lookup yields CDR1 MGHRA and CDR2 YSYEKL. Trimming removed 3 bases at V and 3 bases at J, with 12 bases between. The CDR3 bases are TGCGCCAGCAGCCAGGAGGGGAAGGTCTACGAGCAGTACTTC. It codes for CASSQEGKVYEQYF.

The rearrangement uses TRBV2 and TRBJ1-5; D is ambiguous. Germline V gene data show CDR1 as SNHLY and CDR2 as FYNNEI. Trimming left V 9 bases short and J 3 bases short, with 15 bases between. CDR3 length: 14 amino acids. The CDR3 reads CASQKDGSNQPQHF. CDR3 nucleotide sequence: TGTGCCAGTCAAAAAGACGGGTCCAATCAGCCCCAGCATTTT.

The CDR3 sequence is CASSPAGTESYGYTF. The DNA for the CDR3 is TGTGCCAGCTCACCAGCCGGGACAGAGTCCTATGGCTACACCTTC. The chain uses TRBV18 and TRBJ1-2, with 7 bases fitting TRBD1. Trimming cost V 2 bases and J 4 bases; bases outside gene matches: 7. Germline values: CDR1 KGHSH, CDR2 LQKENI. The CDR3 has 15 residues.

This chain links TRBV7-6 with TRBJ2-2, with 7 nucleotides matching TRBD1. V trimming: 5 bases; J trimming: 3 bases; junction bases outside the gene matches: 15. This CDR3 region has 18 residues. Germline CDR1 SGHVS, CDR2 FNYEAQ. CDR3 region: CASSKGDAGGFYTGELFF. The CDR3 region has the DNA TGTGCCAGCAGCAAAGGGGATGCAGGGGGATTTTACACCGGGGAGCTGTTTTTT.

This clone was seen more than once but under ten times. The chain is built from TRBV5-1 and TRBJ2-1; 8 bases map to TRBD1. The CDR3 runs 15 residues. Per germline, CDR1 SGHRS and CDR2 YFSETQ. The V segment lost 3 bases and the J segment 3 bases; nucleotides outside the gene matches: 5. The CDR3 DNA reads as TGCGCCAGCAGCTCAGGGGGCCCGAGCTACAATGAGCAGTTCTTC. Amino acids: CASSSGGPSYNEQFF.

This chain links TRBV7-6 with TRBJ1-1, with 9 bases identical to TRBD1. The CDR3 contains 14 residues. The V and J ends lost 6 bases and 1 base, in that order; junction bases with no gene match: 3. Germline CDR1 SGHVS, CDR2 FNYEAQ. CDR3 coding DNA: TGTGCCAGCAGACAGGGGGCCTCGAACACTGAAGCTTTCTTT. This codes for CASRQGASNTEAFF.